The TCR beta chain under discussion was sequenced for a study of T-cell memory formation after mild COVID-19. At the level of the study: Clustering of TCRs was largely donor specific. Study-level results: Balance between CD4 and CD8 was seen in clones contracting day 15 to 85, and a CD4+ lean was seen in later expanders. Pre-infection memory showed some responding clones, and this suggested that cross-reactive memory joined. CD4+ clones that contracted lay mainly in CM and EM; CD8+ ones lay in EMRA.

Germline CDR1 MNHEY, CDR2 SVGAGI. The germline V and J ends were trimmed by 8 bases and 4 bases, with 12 bases remaining between them. This CDR3 has 13 amino acids. Points on this clonotype: Its specificity is unknown.

TCRdb recomputed calls from the 5' RACE reads with MiXCR, one row per CDR3 protein. The sample comprises 150,000 to 200,000 distinct CDR3 sequences, under 14% of which are singletons, and less than 4% rests with the top ten. V is TRBV6-5 and J is TRBJ2-1; tentative D call: TRBD1 (5 bases). The source material was PBMCs or a T cell subset sorted from them (not recorded which). The clonotype comes from a man aged 18 to 29 who had mild COVID-19 (a few samples of this study predate the infection). Cell type and time point are not known. As DNA, the CDR3 is TGTGCCAGCGGGGCAGGGCAGTACAATGAGCAGTTCTTC. This gives the protein CASGAGQYNEQFF.